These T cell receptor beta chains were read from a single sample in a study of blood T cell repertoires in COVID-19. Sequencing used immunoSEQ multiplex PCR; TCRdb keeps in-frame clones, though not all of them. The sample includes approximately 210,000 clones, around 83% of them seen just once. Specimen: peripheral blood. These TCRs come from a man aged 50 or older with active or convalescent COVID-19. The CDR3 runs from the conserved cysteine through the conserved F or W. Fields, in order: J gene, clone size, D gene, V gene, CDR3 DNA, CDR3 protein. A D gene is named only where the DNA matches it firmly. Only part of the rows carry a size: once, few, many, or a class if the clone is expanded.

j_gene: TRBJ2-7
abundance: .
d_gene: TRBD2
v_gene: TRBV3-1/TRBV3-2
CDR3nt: TGTGCCAGCAGCCCTAATAGCGGGAGGGCCAGTAAGCAGTACTTC
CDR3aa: CASSPNSGRASKQYF

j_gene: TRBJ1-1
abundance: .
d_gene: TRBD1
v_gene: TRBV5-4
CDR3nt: TGTGCCAGCAGCTTGAGGGGGCGGAACACTGAAGCTTTCTTT
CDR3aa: CASSLRGRNTEAFF

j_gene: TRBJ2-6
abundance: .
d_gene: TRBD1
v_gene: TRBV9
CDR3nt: TGTGCCAGCAGCGTAGTGACAGGGGGTAGGGCCTCTGGGGCCAACGTCCTGACTTTC
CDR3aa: CASSVVTGGRASGANVLTF

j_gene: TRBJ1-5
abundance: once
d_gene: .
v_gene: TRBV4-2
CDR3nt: TGTGCCAGCAGCGGGACATGGAAAAGCAATCAGCCCCAGCATTTT
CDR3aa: CASSGTWKSNQPQHF

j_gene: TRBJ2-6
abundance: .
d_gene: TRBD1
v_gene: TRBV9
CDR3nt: TGTGCCAGCAGCGGAAAGGACAGGTTAAGTTTTGGGGCCAACGTCCTGACTTTC
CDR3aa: CASSGKDRLSFGANVLTF

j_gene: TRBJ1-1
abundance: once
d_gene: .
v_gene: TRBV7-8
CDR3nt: TGTGCCAGCAGCTTACTTGGTATGCCGGGGACTGAAGCTTTCTTT
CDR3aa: CASSLLGMPGTEAFF

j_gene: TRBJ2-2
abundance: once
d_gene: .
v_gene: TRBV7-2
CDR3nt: TGTGCCAGCAGCTTAGCTTCGGGTACGGTTACCGGGGAGCTGTTTTTT
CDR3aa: CASSLASGTVTGELFF

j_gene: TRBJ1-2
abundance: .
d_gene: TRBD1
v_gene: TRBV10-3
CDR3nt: TGTGCCATCAGGAAGGGACAGGGGGCTTTTGATGGCTACACCTTC
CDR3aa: CAIRKGQGAFDGYTF

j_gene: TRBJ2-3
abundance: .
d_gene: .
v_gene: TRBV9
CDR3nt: TGTGCCAGCAGCGTAGCAAGGCAGGGCAACACAGATACGCAGTATTTT
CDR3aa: CASSVARQGNTDTQYF

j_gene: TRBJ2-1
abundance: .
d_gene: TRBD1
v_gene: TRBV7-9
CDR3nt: TGTGCCAGCAGCTTAGTGCCGGGACAGGGCTATGAGCAGTTCTTC
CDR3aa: CASSLVPGQGYEQFF

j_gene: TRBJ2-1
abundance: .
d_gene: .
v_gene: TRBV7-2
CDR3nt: TGTGCCAGCAGCCCCCAGGGGACTACCCTTCCCCATGAGCAGTTCTTC
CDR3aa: CASSPQGTTLPHEQFF

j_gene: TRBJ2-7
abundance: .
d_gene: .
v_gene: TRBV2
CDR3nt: TGTGCCAGCAGACAGGTCGGCGAGCAGTACTTC
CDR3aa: CASRQVGEQYF

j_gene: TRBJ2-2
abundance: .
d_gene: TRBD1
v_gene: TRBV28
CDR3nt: TGTGCCAGCAGTTTATCCGCCGGGACAGGGGGTCCCGGGGAGCTGTTTTTT
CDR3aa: CASSLSAGTGGPGELFF

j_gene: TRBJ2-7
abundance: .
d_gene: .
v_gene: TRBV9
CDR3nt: TGTGCCAGCAGCGTAGCTGGCGGGACCGCCTACGAGCAGTACTTC
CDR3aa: CASSVAGGTAYEQYF

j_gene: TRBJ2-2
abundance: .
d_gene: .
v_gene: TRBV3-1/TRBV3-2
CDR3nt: TGTGCCAGCAGCCACCAAGGACACAACACCGGGGAGCTGTTTTTT
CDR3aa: CASSHQGHNTGELFF

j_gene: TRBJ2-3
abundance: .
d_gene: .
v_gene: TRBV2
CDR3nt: TGTGCCAGCTGTCCAGGGCTCACAGATACGCAGTATTTT
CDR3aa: CASCPGLTDTQYF

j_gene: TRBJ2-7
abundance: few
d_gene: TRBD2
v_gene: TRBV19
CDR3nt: TGTGCCAGTAGTGTAACTAGCGCCCCAATGAGCGAGCAGTACTTC
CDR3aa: CASSVTSAPMSEQYF

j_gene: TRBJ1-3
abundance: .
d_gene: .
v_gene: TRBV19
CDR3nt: TGTGCCAGTAGCCTTACCCAGGGCCTGGGAAACACCATATATTTT
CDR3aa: CASSLTQGLGNTIYF

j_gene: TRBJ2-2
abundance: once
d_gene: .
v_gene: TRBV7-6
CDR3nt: TGTGCCAGCAGCTCCGCAGGGGGAGGCACCGGGGAGCTGTTTTTT
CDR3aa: CASSSAGGGTGELFF

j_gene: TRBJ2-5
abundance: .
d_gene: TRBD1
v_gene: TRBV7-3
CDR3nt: TGTGCCAGCAGCTTAACGGGGACAGCTTTCCAAGAGACCCAGTACTTC
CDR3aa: CASSLTGTAFQETQYF

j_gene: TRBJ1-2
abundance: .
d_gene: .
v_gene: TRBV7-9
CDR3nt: TGTGCCAGCAGCTCGGAGGCGATTAAAGCCTATGGCTACACCTTC
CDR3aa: CASSSEAIKAYGYTF

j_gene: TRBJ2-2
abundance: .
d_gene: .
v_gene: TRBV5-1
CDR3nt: TGCGCCAGCAGCTTGGCGTACAGGCCGATGGGGTCGGCCGGGGAGCTGTTTTTT
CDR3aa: CASSLAYRPMGSAGELFF

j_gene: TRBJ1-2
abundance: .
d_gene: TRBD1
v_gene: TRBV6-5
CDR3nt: TGTGCCAGCAGTTCCCGCCCGGACAGGGGTTGGTATGGCTACACCTTC
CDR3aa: CASSSRPDRGWYGYTF

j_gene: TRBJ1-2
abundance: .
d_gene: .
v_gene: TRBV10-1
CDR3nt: TGCGCCAGCAGTGAACGGGGGGGACAAGAAAACTATGGCTACACCTTC
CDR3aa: CASSERGGQENYGYTF

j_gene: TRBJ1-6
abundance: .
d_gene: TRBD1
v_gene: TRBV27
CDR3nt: TGTGCCAGCAGGATAACAGGGGTCTCACCCCTCCACTTT
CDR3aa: CASRITGVSPLHF

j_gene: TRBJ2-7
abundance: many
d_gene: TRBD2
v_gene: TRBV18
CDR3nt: TGTGCCAGCTCACAACTAGCGGCCTACGAGCAGTACTTC
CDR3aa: CASSQLAAYEQYF

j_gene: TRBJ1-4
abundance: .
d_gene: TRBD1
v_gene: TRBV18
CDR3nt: TGTGCCAGCTCTCTCGACAGGGGGCGTGAAAAACTGTTTTTT
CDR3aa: CASSLDRGREKLFF

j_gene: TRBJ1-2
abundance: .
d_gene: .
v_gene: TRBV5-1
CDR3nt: TGCGCCAGCAGCTCACCGGACAGTAACTATGGCTACACCTTC
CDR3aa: CASSSPDSNYGYTF

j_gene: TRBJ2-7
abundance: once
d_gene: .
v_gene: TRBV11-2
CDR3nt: TGTGCCAGCAGCGCATTACAGGGTCGCTACGAGCAGTACTTC
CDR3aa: CASSALQGRYEQYF

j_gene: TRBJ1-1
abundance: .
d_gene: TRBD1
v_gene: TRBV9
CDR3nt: TGTGCCAGCAGCTTGACAGGGGTTAATGGTGAAGCTTTCTTT
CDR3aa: CASSLTGVNGEAFF

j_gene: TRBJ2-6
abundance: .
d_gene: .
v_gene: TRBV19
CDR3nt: TGTGCCAGTAGTATAAGAGTCGTTTTTTCTGGGGCCAACGTCCTGACTTTC
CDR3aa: CASSIRVVFSGANVLTF

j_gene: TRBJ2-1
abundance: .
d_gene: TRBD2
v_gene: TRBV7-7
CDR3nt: TGTGCTAGCAGCTTAGCGGGGGCTAATGAGCAGTTCTTC
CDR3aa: CASSLAGANEQFF

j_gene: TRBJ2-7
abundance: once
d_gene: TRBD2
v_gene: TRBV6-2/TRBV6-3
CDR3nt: TGTGCCAGCAGTTATCGTTTGTCGGGACTAGCAGACTACAGAGACTACGAGCAGTACTTC
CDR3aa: CASSYRLSGLADYRDYEQYF

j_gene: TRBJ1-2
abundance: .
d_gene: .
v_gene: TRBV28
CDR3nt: TGTGCCAGCAGAACCAGCTATGGCTACACCTTC
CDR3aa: CASRTSYGYTF

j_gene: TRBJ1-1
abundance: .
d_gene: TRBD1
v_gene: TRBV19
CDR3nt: TGTGCCAGTAGTATTTGGGACAGGGCACTGAACACTGAAGCTTTCTTT
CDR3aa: CASSIWDRALNTEAFF

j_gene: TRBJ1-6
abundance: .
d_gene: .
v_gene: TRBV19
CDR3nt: TGTGCCAGTACCGAACACCTTAATTCACCCCTCCACTTT
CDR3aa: CASTEHLNSPLHF

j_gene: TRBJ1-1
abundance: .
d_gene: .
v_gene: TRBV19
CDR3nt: TGTGCCAGTAGTATAGGAGGAGGGAACACTGAAGCTTTCTTT
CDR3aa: CASSIGGGNTEAFF

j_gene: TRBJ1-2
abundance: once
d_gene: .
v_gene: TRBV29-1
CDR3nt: TGCAGCGTTGACCTACGGGGGAACTATGGCTACACCTTC
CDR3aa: CSVDLRGNYGYTF

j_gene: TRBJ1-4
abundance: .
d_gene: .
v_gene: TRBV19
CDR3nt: TGTGCCTCGAAGTGGGGCTTCGGTGAAAAACTGTTTTTT
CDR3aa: CASKWGFGEKLFF

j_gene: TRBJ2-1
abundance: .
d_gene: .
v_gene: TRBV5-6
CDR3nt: TGTGCCAGCAGCGGGGGGGACAGGTTTTTCTACAATGAGCAGTTCTTC
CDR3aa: CASSGGDRFFYNEQFF

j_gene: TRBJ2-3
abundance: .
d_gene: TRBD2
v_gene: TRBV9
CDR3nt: TGTGCCAGCAGCGTAGTAGCGGGGGGGCCAGGAGATACGCAGTATTTT
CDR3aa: CASSVVAGGPGDTQYF

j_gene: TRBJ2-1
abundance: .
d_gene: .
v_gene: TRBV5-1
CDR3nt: TGCGCCAGCAGCTTGTCTTTTAGCGGAGCCTACAATGAGCAGTTCTTC
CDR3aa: CASSLSFSGAYNEQFF

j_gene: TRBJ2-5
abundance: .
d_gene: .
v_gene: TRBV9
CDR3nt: TGTGCCAGCAGCGTAACCGGAGGCCGCCAAGAGACCCAGTACTTC
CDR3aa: CASSVTGGRQETQYF

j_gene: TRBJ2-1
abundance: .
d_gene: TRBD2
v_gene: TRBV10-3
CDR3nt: TGTGCCATCAGTGAGCTAGCGGGAGGAGGGAATGAGCAGTTCTTC
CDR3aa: CAISELAGGGNEQFF

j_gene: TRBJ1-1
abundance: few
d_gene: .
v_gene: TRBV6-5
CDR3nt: TGTGCCAGCGGGGGGAGGGGGTTGACTGAAGCTTTCTTT
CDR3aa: CASGGRGLTEAFF

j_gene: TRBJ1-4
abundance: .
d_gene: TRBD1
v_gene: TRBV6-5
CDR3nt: TGTGCCAGCAGTCCGGGACAGGGAAATAATGAAAAACTGTTTTTT
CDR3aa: CASSPGQGNNEKLFF

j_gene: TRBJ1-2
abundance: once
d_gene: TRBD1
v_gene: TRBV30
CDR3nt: TGTGCCTGGACATCGACAGGGGGCGCGTATGGCTACACCTTC
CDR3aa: CAWTSTGGAYGYTF

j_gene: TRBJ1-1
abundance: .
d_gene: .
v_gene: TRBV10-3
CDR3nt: TGTGCCATCAGGGCCCCCCCGAACACTGAAGCTTTCTTT
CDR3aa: CAIRAPPNTEAFF

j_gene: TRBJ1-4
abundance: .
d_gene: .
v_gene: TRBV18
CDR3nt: TGTGCCAGCTCACCACTCAGGGAAGATAAACTGTTTTTT
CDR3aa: CASSPLREDKLFF

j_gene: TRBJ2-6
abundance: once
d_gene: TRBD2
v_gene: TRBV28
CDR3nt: TGTGCCAGCAGTTCAGACAGCTTAGCGGGGGCGAGCTCTGGGGCCAACGTCCTGACTTTC
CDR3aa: CASSSDSLAGASSGANVLTF

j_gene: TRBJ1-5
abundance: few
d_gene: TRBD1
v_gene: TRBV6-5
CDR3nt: TGTGCCAGCAGCTTAGACAGGGGGGAGAATCAGCCCCAGCATTTT
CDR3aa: CASSLDRGENQPQHF

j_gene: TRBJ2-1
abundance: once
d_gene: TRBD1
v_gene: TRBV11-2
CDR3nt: TGTGCCAGCAGCTTTGGACAGGGGATCTACAATGAGCAGTTCTTC
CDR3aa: CASSFGQGIYNEQFF

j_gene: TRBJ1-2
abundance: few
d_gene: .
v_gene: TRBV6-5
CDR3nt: TGTGCCAGCAGTTGGGGGGAGGGAGGCTACACCTTC
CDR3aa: CASSWGEGGYTF

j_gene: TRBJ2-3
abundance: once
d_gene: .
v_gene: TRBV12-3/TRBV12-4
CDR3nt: TGTGCCAGCAGTTTAGCCAACACAGATACGCAGTATTTT
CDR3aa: CASSLANTDTQYF

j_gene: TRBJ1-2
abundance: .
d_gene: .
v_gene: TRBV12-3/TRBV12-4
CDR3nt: TGTGCCAGCAGTTTTAACGGAGAATATGGCTACACCTTC
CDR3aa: CASSFNGEYGYTF

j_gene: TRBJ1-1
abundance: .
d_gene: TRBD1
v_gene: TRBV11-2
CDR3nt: TGTGCCAGCAGCTTAGATGGGAGGTCCGGGACAGGGGGCGGAGGAGCTTTCTTT
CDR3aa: CASSLDGRSGTGGGGAFF

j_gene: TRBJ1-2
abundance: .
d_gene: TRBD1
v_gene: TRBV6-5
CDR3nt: TGTGCCAGCACCCCCCAGGGGGCCTATGGCTACACCTTC
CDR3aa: CASTPQGAYGYTF

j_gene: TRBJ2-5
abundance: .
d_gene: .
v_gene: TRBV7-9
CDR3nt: TGTGCCGTAGTACGTAGCGCGGGAGAGACCCAGTACTTC
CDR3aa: CAVVRSAGETQYF